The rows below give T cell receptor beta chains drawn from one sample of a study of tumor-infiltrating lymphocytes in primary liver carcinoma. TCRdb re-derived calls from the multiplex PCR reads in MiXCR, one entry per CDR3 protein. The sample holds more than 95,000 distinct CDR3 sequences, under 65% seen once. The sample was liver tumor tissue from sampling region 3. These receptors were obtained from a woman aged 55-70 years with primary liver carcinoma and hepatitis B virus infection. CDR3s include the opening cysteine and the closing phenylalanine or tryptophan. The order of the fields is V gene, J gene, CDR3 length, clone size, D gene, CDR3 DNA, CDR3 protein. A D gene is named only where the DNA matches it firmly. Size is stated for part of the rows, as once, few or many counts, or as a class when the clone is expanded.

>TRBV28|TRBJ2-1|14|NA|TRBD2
TGTGCCAGCAGGCTAGCGGGAGCGCACAATGAGCAGTTCTTC
CASRLAGAHNEQFF
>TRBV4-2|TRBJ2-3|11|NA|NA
TGTGCCAGCAACCAGGCAAATACGCAGTATTTT
CASNQANTQYF
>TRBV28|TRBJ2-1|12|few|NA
TGTGCCAGCAGTTTTGGAGCCAATGAGCAGTTCTTC
CASSFGANEQFF
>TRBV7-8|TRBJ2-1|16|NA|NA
TGTGCCAGCAGCAACATGGCCCCTATGGTAGCCAATGAGCAGTTCTTC
CASSNMAPMVANEQFF
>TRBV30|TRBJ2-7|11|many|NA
TGTGCCTGGAGTGCCCTCTACGAGCAGTACTTC
CAWSALYEQYF
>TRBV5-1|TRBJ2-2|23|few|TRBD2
TGCGCCAGCAGCTTCTCTATCAGAACCAGGACTAGCGGGAAAACCTCGGGTACCGGGGAGCTGTTTTTT
CASSFSIRTRTSGKTSGTGELFF
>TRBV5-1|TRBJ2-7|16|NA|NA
TGCGCCAGCAGCTTGGCCCCTGATGGCAGCCGGAACGAGCAGTACTTC
CASSLAPDGSRNEQYF
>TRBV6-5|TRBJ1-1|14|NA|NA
TGTGCCAGAAGCTACCGAAGGTTGGGGACTGAAGCTTTCTTT
CARSYRRLGTEAFF
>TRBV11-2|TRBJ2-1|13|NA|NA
TGTGCCAGTAGCTTGCTACAGGGAAAGTCGCAGTTCTTC
CASSLLQGKSQFF
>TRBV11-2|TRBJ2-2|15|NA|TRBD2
TGTGCCAACAGCCCCCTCCGACTAGCATCCGGGGAGCTGTTTTTT
CANSPLRLASGELFF
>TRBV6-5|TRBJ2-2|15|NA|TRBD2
TGTGACAGCAGCCTACTAGCGGGAGGTATCGGGGAGCTGTTTTTT
CDSSLLAGGIGELFF
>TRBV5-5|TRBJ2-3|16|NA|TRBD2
TGTGCCAGCAGCCCAGGGACTAGCGGTCGCACGGATACGCAGTATTTT
CASSPGTSGRTDTQYF
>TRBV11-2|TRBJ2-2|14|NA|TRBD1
TGTGTCAGCAGATGGTACAGGGGGAGCGGGGAGCTGTTTTTT
CVSRWYRGSGELFF
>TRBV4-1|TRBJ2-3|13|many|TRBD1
TGCGCCAGCAGACCTCCAGGGGGAGATACGCAGTATTTT
CASRPPGGDTQYF
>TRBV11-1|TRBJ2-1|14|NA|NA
TGTGCCAGCAGCTTAGAACATCGGGTAAGTGAGCAGTTCTTC
CASSLEHRVSEQFF
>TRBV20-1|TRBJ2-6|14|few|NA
TGCAGTGCTAGGACTGGGTGGGGGGCCAACGTCCTGACTTTC
CSARTGWGANVLTF
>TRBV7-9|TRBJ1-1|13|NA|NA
TGTGCCAGCAGCTTAAGCCGGGACACTGAAGCTGTCTTT
CASSLSRDTEAVF
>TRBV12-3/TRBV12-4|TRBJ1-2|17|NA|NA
TGTGCCAGCAGTTCCCTACCGGAACAGGCCCACTTAAGGGGCTATACCTTC
CASSSLPEQAHLRGYTF
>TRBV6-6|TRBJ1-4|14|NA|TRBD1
TGTGTCAGCAGTCACCGGACAGGGATGGAAAAACTGTTTTTT
CVSSHRTGMEKLFF
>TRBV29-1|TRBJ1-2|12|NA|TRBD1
TGCAGCATCGCTCAGGGGGACTACGGCTACACCTTC
CSIAQGDYGYTF
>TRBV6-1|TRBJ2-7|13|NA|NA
TGTGCCAGCGGGAGGGACACACTCTACGGGCAGTACTTC
CASGRDTLYGQYF